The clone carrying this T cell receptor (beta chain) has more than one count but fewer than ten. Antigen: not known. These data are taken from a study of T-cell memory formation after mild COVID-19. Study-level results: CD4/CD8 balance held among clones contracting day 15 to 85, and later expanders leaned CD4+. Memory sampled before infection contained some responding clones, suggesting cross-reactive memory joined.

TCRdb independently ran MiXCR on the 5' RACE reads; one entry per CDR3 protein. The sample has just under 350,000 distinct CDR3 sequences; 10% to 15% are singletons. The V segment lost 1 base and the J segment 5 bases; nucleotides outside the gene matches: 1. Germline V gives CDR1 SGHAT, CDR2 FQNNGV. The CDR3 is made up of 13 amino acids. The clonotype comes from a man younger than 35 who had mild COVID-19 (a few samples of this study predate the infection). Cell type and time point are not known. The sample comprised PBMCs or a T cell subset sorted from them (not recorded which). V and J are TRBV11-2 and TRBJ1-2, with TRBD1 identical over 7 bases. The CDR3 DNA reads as TGTGCCAGCAGCTTAGTGACAGGGTATGGCTACACCTTC. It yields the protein CASSLVTGYGYTF.